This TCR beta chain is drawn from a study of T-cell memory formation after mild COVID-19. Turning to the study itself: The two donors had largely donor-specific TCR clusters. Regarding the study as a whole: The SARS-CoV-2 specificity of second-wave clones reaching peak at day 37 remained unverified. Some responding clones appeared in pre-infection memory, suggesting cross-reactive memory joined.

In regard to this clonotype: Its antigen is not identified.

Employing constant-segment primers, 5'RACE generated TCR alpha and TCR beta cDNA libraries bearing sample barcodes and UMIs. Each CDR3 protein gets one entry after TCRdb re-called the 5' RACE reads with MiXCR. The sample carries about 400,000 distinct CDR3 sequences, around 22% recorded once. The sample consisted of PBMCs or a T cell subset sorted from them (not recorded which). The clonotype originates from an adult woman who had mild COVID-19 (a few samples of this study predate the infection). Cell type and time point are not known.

In DNA form, the CDR3 reads TGCAGTGCTAGCCACAGGGCGATCCCCCGGGATGGGTACGAGCAGTACTTC. This encodes CSASHRAIPRDGYEQYF. The chain links TRBV20-1 to TRBJ2-7; the D gene is possibly TRBD1 (6 bases). V shed 3 bases and J shed 4 bases, with 25 bases lying between them. Germline CDR1 and CDR2: DFQATT and SNEGSKA (reference sequence). The CDR3 covers 17 residues.